The source of this TCR beta chain is a study of blood T cell repertoires in COVID-19. Study overall: Both acute and convalescent COVID-19 samples were obtained from the United States, Italy and Spain. PBMCs, B-cell-depleted T cells, or T cells provided the cDNA or gDNA that made up the material.

Patients at the Seattle site were enrolled during active infection and followed longitudinally. Clones were sequenced by immunoSEQ multiplex PCR, and TCRdb holds only the in-frame ones, with some missing. There are tens of thousands of clones in the sample; 85% to 95% occur only once, and roughly 0.8% lies in the top ten. Germline trimming cut 0 bases from V and 4 bases from J; bases unmatched to any gene: 11. The CDR3 sequence is 18 residues long. Germline V gene lookup returns CDR1 MGHDK and CDR2 SYGVNS. The sample taken for sequencing was peripheral blood. The receptor was derived from a woman between 65 and 79 years old with COVID-19, enrolled during active disease. The chain is built from TRBV25-1 and TRBJ2-3, with TRBD2 matching over 9 bases. The CDR3 loop reads CASSEYIRSGSVADTQYF. DNA of the CDR3: TGTGCCAGCAGTGAATATATACGTAGCGGGAGTGTCGCAGATACGCAGTATTTT.